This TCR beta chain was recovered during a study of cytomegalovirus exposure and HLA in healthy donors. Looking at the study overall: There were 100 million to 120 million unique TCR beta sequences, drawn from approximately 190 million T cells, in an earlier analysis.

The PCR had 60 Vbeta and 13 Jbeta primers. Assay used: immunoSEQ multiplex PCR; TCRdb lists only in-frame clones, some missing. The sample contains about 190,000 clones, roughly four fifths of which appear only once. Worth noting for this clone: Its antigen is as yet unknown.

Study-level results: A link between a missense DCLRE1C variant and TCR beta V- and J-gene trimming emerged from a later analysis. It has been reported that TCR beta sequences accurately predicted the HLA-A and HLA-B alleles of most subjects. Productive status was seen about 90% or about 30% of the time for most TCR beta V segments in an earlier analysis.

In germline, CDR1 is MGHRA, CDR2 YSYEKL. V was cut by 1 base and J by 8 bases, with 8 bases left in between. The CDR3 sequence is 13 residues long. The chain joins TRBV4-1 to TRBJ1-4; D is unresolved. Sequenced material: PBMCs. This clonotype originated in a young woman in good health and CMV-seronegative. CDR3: CASSQGSSEKLFF. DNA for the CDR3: TGCGCCAGCAGCCAAGGATCGAGCGAAAAACTGTTTTTT.